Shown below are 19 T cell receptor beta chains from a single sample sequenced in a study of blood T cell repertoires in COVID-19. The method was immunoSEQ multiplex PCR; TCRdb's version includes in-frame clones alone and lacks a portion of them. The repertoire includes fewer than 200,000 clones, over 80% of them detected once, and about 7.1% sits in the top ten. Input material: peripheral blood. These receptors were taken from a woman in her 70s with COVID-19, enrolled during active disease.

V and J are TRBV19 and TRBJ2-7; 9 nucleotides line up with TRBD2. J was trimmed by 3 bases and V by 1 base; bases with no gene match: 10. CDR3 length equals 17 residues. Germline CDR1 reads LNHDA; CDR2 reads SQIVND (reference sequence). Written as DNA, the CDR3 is TGTGCCAGTAGTATAGCCCACCAGGCGGGAGGGGACTACGAGCAGTACTTC. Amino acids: CASSIAHQAGGDYEQYF. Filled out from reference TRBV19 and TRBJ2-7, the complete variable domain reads DGGITQSPKYLFRKEGQNVTLSCEQNLNHDAMYWYRQDPGQGLRLIYYSQIVNDFQKGDIAEGYSVSREKKESFPLTVTSAQKNPTAFYLCASSIAHQAGGDYEQYFGPGTRLTVT.

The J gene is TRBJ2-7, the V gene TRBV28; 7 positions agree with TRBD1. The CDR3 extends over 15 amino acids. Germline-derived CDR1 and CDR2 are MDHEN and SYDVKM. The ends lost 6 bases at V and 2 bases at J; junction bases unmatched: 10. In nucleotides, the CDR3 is TGTGCCAGCAGCATCGATGGGACAGACCCCTACGAGCAGTACTTC. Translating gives CASSIDGTDPYEQYF.

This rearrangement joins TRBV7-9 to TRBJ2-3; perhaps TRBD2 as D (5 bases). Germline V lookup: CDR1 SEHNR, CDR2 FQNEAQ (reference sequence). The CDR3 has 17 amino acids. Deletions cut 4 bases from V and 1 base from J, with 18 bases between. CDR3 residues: CASSYTQDYLGTDTQYF. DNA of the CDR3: TGTGCCAGCAGCTACACTCAAGACTACCTTGGCACAGATACGCAGTATTTT. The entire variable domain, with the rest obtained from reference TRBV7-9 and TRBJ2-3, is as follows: DTGVSQNPRHKITKRGQNVTFRCDPISEHNRLYWYRQTLGQGPEFLTYFQNEAQLEKSRLLSDRFSAERPKGSFSTLEIQRTEQGDSAMYLCASSYTQDYLGTDTQYFGPGTRLTVL.

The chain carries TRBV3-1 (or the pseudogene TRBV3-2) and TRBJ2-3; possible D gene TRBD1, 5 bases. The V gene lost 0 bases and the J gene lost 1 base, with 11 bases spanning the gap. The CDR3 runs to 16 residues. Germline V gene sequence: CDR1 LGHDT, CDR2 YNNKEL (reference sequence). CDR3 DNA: TGTGCCAGCAGCCAAGATCTCCAGGGCCGCACAGATACGCAGTATTTT. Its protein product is CASSQDLQGRTDTQYF.

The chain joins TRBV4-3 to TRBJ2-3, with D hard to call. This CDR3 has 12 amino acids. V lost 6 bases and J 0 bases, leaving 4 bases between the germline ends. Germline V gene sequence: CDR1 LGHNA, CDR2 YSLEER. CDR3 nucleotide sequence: TGCGCCAGCAGTCGGAGCACAGATACGCAGTATTTT. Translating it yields CASSRSTDTQYF.

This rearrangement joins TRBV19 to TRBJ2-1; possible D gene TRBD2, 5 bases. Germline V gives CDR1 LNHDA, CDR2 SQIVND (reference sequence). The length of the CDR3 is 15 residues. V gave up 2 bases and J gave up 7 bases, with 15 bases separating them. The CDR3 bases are TGTGCCAGTAGTATATATTACGGGAAATCAAATGAGCAGTTCTTC. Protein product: CASSIYYGKSNEQFF.

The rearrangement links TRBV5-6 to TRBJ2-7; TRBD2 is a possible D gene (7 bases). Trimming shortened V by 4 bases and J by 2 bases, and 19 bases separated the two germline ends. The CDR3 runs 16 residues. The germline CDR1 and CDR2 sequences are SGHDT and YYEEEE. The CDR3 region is CASSRLREGGPYEQYF. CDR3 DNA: TGTGCCAGCAGCCGCCTGAGGGAGGGGGGACCCTACGAGCAGTACTTC.

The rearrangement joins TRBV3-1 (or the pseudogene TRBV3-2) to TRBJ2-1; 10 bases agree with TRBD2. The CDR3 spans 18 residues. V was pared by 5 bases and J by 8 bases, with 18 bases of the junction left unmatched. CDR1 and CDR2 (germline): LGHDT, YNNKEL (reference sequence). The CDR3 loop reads CASSSQDVAGGPGYEQFF. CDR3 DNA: TGTGCCAGCAGCTCACAAGACGTAGCGGGAGGACCTGGGTATGAGCAGTTCTTC.

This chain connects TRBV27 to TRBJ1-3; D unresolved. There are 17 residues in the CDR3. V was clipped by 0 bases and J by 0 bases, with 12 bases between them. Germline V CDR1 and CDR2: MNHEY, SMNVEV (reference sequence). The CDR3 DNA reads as TGTGCCAGCAGTTTATCTCCCACATTCTCCTCTGGAAACACCATATATTTT. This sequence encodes CASSLSPTFSSGNTIYF.

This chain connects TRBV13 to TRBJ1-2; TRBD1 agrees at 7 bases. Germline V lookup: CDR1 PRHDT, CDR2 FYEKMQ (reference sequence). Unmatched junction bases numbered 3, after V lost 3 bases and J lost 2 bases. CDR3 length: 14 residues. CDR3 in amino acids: CASSLDRLNYGYTF. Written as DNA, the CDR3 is TGTGCCAGCAGCTTGGACAGGCTAAACTATGGCTACACCTTC.

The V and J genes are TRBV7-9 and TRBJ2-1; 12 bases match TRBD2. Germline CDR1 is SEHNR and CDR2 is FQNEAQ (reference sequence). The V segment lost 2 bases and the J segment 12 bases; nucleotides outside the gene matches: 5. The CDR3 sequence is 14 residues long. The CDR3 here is CASSLTSGRNRQFF. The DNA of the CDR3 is TGTGCCAGCAGCTTAACTAGCGGGAGGAATCGGCAGTTCTTC. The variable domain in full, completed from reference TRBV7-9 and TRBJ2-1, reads DTGVSQNPRHKITKRGQNVTFRCDPISEHNRLYWYRQTLGQGPEFLTYFQNEAQLEKSRLLSDRFSAERPKGSFSTLEIQRTEQGDSAMYLCASSLTSGRNRQFFGPGTRLTVL.

The CDR3 loop reads CASSPRQGDTEAFF. CDR3 DNA: TGTGCCAGCTCCCCAAGACAGGGAGACACTGAAGCTTTCTTT. V is TRBV18 and J is TRBJ1-1; 7 nucleotides line up with TRBD1. CDR1 is KGHSH, CDR2 LQKENI, per germline. CDR3 length equals 14 residues. V dropped 6 bases and J dropped 3; count of bases not matched to a gene: 7.

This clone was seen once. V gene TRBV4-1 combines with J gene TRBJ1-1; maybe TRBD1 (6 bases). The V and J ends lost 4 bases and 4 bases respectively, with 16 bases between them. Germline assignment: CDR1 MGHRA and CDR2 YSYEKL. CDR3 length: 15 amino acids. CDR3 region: CASSRETGLVTEAFF. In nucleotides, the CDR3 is TGCGCCAGCAGCCGGGAAACAGGGCTGGTCACTGAAGCTTTCTTT.

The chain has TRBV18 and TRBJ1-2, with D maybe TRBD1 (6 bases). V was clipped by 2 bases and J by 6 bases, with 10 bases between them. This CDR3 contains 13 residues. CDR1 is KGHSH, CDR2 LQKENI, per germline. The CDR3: CASSPGGAHGYTF. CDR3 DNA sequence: TGTGCCAGCTCACCAGGGGGGGCGCATGGCTACACCTTC.

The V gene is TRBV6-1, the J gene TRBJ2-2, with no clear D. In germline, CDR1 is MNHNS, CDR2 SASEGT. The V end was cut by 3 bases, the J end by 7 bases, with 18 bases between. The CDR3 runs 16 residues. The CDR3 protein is CASSDPRSVGIGELFF. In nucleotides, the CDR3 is TGTGCCAGCAGTGATCCACGCAGTGTTGGCATCGGGGAGCTGTTTTTT.

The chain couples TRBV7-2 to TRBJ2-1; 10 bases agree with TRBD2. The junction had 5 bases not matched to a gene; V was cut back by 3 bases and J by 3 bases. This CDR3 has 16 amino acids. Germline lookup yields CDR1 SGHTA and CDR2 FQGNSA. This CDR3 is CASSFSGREVYNEQFF. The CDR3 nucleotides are TGTGCCAGCAGCTTCAGCGGGAGGGAGGTCTACAATGAGCAGTTCTTC.

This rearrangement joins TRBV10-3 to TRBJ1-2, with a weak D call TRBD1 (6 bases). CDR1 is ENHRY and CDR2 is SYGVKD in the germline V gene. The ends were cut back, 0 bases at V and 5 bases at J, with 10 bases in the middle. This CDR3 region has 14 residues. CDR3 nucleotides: TGTGCCATCAGTGAGTCGGACAGCTCGTATGGCTACACCTTC. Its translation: CAISESDSSYGYTF.

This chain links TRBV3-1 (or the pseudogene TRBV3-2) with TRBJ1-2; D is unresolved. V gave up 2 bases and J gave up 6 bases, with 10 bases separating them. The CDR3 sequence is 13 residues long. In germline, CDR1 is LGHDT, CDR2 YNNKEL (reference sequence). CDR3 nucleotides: TGTGCCAGCAGCCAATGGCAGGAAAATGGCTACACCTTC. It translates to CASSQWQENGYTF.

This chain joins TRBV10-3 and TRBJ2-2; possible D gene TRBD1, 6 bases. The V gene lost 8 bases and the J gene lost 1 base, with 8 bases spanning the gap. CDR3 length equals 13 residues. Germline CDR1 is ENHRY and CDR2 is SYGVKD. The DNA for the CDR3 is TGTGCCATCCAGGGGCTGAACACCGGGGAGCTGTTTTTT. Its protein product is CAIQGLNTGELFF.